This entry lists 29 T cell receptor beta chains sequenced from one sample in a study of blood T cells in healthy people across ages (dated by TCRdb to the mid-2010s). Library construction relied on 5' RACE. The sequencer was an Illumina HiSeq 2500. A second roughly 6 to 11 cycle PCR used a sample-barcoded 5' primer and a J-beta primer mix. Starting from the raw public reads, TCRdb applied fastp trimming at Q25, assembled clones with MiXCR and retained in-frame beta chains. Entries are consolidated by CDR3 protein sequence, retaining the most common genes and DNA. The sample table records more than 800,000 distinct CDR3 sequences; 25% to 30% of these occur just once. Roughly 17% of the sample rests with the top ten. Sequencing was performed on blood. The receptors were gathered from a woman of 80 years or more in good health.

About this clonotype: A much larger clone lies one base from this, so it may be a read error. The chain carries TRBV18 and TRBJ2-1; possible D gene TRBD2, 5 bases. Gene TRBJ2-7 matches the end of the DNA better, so the J call may be wrong. The CDR3 has 14 residues. CDR1 KGHSH and CDR2 LQKENI come from the germline V gene. Written as DNA, the CDR3 is TGTGCCAGCTCACTGGACTCCGCCAACAATGAGCAGTACTTC. This encodes CASSLDSANNEQYF.

This chain joins TRBV19 and TRBJ2-5; 7 nucleotides line up with TRBD2. The CDR3 is 15 residues long. The V and J ends lost 5 bases and 3 bases, in that order; junction bases with no gene match: 9. CDR1 is LNHDA, CDR2 SQIVND, per germline (reference sequence). DNA for the CDR3: TGTGCCAGTAGTTCATCGCACGGGACTAAAGAGACCCAGTACTTC. This sequence encodes CASSSSHGTKETQYF.

The chain employs TRBV6-2 or TRBV6-3 and TRBJ2-3; TRBD2 aligns across 7 bases. Germline loops: CDR1 MNHEY, CDR2 SVGEGT. The V gene end was trimmed by 5 bases and the J gene end by 0 bases; junction bases not matched to a gene: 5. The CDR3 consists of 15 residues. The CDR3 bases are TGTGCCAGCAGTCGGCGGGGGAGTAGCACAGATACGCAGTATTTT. Protein sequence: CASSRRGSSTDTQYF.

In this sample, this clonotype turned up a few times. The rearrangement links TRBV5-1 to TRBJ2-2; 10 bases are a match to TRBD1. The germline V gene has CDR1 SGHRS and CDR2 YFSETQ. The CDR3 runs to 17 residues. With 3 bases clipped from V and 5 bases from J, the junction kept 10 bases outside the gene matches. CDR3 nucleotide sequence: TGCGCCAGCAGCTACAATTTGCCGGGACAGGGGACCGGGGAGCTGTTTTTT. Translated, it gives CASSYNLPGQGTGELFF.

The sample holds many counts of this clonotype. This chain links TRBV7-2 with TRBJ2-3, with D unresolved. Per germline, CDR1 SGHTA and CDR2 FQGNSA. The CDR3 runs 13 residues. Trimming left V 5 bases short and J 4 bases short, with 10 bases between. Written as DNA, the CDR3 is TGTGCCAGCAGCCCGTACACGTCAGATACGCAGTATTTT. Protein product: CASSPYTSDTQYF.

In regard to this clonotype: Possible read error: a much larger clone is one base away. This chain uses TRBV20-1 with TRBJ2-7; TRBD2 matches at 12 bases. The length of the CDR3 is 15 residues. V dropped 5 bases and J dropped 7; count of bases not matched to a gene: 12. Germline V CDR1 and CDR2: DFQATT, SNEGSKA (reference sequence). The chain's CDR3 is CSAPKTSGGINEQYF. The DNA of the CDR3 is TGCAGTGCTCCGAAGACTAGCGGGGGAATTAATGAGCAGTACTTC.

J is TRBJ1-5 and V is TRBV12-3 or TRBV12-4; 10 positions agree with TRBD1. V was clipped by 5 bases and J by 7 bases; unmatched bases: 8. This CDR3 is built from 15 residues. CDR3 region: CASSAGQGSGQPQHF. The CDR3 DNA follows: TGTGCCAGCAGTGCGGGACAGGGGTCAGGGCAGCCCCAGCATTTT.

This clonotype has more than one count but fewer than ten. This could be a read error, since a much larger clone is one nucleotide away. The V and J genes are TRBV7-2 and TRBJ2-7; no definite D call. V was pared by 6 bases and J by 7 bases, with 13 bases between. The V gene's germline CDR1 is SGHTA and CDR2 FQGNSA. The CDR3 runs 12 residues. CDR3 nucleotide sequence: TGTGCCAGCAGTATAAAAAGTATTGAGCAGTACTTC. Translation: CASSIKSIEQYF. The variable domain in full, completed from reference TRBV7-2 and TRBJ2-7, reads GAGVSQSPSNKVTEKGKDVELRCDPISGHTALYWYRQSLGQGLEFLIYFQGNSAPDKSGLPSDRFSAERTGGSVSTLTIQRTQQEDSAVYLCASSIKSIEQYFGPGTRLTVT.

This clonotype was seen at least ten times. This chain connects TRBV5-1 to TRBJ2-7; D could derive from TRBD1 or TRBD2 (7 bases each). The germline gives CDR1 SGHRS, CDR2 YFSETQ. The CDR3 is 16 amino acids. V was trimmed by 1 base and J by 3 bases, leaving 17 bases between them. CDR3 protein: CASSLSAAGGGYEQYF. The CDR3 nucleotides read TGCGCCAGCAGCTTGAGTGCGGCAGGGGGGGGCTACGAGCAGTACTTC. Using reference TRBV5-1 and TRBJ2-7 for the parts outside the CDR3, the full variable domain is KAGVTQTPRYLIKTRGQQVTLSCSPISGHRSVSWYQQTPGQGLQFLFEYFSETQRNKGNFPGRFSGRQFSNSRSEMNVSTLELGDSALYLCASSLSAAGGGYEQYFGPGTRLTVT.

This clonotype came up once. J is TRBJ1-6 and V is TRBV20-1; D uncertain. Trimming removed 3 bases from V and 8 bases from J, with 14 bases in between. CDR3 size: 14 residues. In germline, CDR1 is DFQATT, CDR2 SNEGSKA (reference sequence). This chain's CDR3 is CSASAGLGYSPLHF. The CDR3 DNA sequence: TGCAGTGCTAGTGCGGGCCTGGGTTATTCACCCCTCCACTTT.

The genes are TRBV20-1 and TRBJ1-1, with D perhaps matching TRBD1 (6 bases). Per the germline V gene, CDR1 is DFQATT and CDR2 is SNEGSKA (reference sequence). The CDR3 length is 13 residues. Trimming took off 4 bases at V and 7 bases at J, with 16 bases between the two ends. The CDR3 reads CSAIPGTQREAFF. CDR3 nucleotides: TGCAGTGCTATACCCGGGACACAGCGTGAAGCTTTCTTT.

This clonotype was found many times. The chain recombines TRBV7-9 with TRBJ2-5, with 7 bases lining up with TRBD2. The CDR3 runs 14 residues. V lost 6 bases to trimming and J lost 5 bases; unmatched junction nucleotides: 9. Germline values: CDR1 SEHNR, CDR2 FQNEAQ (reference sequence). The DNA for the CDR3 is TGTGCCAGCAGTCCCAGCGGGGTATGGGAGACCCAGTACTTC. Translated: CASSPSGVWETQYF.

This clonotype was counted once. The chain links TRBV7-9 to TRBJ2-3, with D possibly TRBD2 on 6 matching bases. The V gene's germline CDR1 is SEHNR and CDR2 FQNEAQ (reference sequence). There are 17 residues in the CDR3. V was shortened by 5 bases and J by 0 bases, with 18 bases between the two germline ends. CDR3 in amino acids: CASSPYPRLVSTDTQYF. As DNA, the CDR3 is TGTGCCAGCAGCCCTTACCCTAGACTAGTCAGCACAGATACGCAGTATTTT.

This clonotype was counted many times. This chain links TRBV7-9 with TRBJ2-4, with 8 bases aligning to TRBD2. J was trimmed by 0 bases and V by 1 base; bases with no gene match: 8. The CDR3 spans 18 residues. Per germline, CDR1 SEHNR and CDR2 FQNEAQ (reference sequence). The CDR3 DNA reads TGTGCCAGCAGCTTAGGCGCGGGGGGCCCCCTAGCCAAAAACATTCAGTACTTC. This sequence encodes CASSLGAGGPLAKNIQYF.

This chain connects TRBV12-3 or TRBV12-4 to TRBJ2-5; 7 bases align to TRBD2. This CDR3 has 15 amino acids. The J segment lost 11 bases and the V segment lost 6 bases, leaving 18 bases of the junction unmatched. CDR3 in amino acids: CASSWTQWGGNEQYF. The CDR3 nucleotides are TGTGCCAGCAGCTGGACTCAGTGGGGGGGGAATGAGCAGTACTTC.

This clonotype was seen ten or more times. J is TRBJ2-1 and V is TRBV7-2, with 11 positions matching TRBD2. The CDR3 length is 16 residues. Per germline, CDR1 SGHTA and CDR2 FQGNSA. Unmatched junction bases numbered 7, after V lost 2 bases and J lost 7 bases. CDR3 sequence reads: CASSLTVLAGVNEQFF. DNA of the CDR3: TGTGCCAGCAGCTTAACCGTACTAGCGGGGGTAAATGAGCAGTTCTTC.

On this clonotype: A much bigger clone sits one base away, suggesting this may be a read error. V gene TRBV4-3 combines with J gene TRBJ2-7; 9 bases are a match to TRBD1. The CDR3 spans 15 residues. Trimming cost V 4 bases and J 7 bases; bases outside gene matches: 11. CDR1 and CDR2 (germline): LGHNA, YSLEER. Here the CDR3 DNA reads TGCGCCAGCAGCCCCGGGACAGGGCAATACAATGAGCAGTACTTC. The encoded protein is CASSPGTGQYNEQYF.

The chain links TRBV28 to TRBJ1-4; the match to TRBD1 covers 12 bases. V was clipped by 5 bases and J by 8 bases; unmatched bases: 6. This CDR3 comprises 15 residues. The germline V gene encodes CDR1 MDHEN and CDR2 SYDVKM. The chain's CDR3 is CASSDGGTGGEKLFF. DNA for the CDR3: TGTGCCAGCAGTGATGGTGGGACAGGGGGCGAAAAACTGTTTTTT.

This clonotype was picked up many times. The chain links TRBV15 to TRBJ2-3; possibly TRBD2 for D (7 bases). This CDR3 has 14 residues. Germline V gene sequence: CDR1 LNHNV, CDR2 YYDKDF (reference sequence). The V end lost 11 bases, the J end lost 3 bases, and 18 bases lay between the germline ends. The CDR3 DNA reads TGTGCCTGCGGGGGCGGGAGTGGGACAGATACGCAGTATTTT. Translated, it gives CACGGGSGTDTQYF.

In its sample, this clonotype was seen a few times. This chain uses TRBV6-5 with TRBJ2-2, with 7 bases fitting TRBD2. CDR3 length: 16 residues. Germline V gene data show CDR1 as MNHEY and CDR2 as SVGAGI. Trimming at V came to 6 bases and at J to 0 bases, leaving 7 bases not matched to a gene. The CDR3 bases are TGTGCCAGCAGAAGTACTAGCGTTTCGAACACCGGGGAGCTGTTTTTT. Encoded protein: CASRSTSVSNTGELFF.

Details on this clonotype: One end of the junction fails to match germline, which may point to a read error. The rearrangement joins TRBV3-1 to TRBJ1-2; no firm D call. This CDR3 is 13 amino acids long. Germline CDR1 LGHDT, CDR2 YNNKEL (reference sequence). The CDR3 DNA reads TGTGCCAGCGGCCAAGAGCAGCCCGGGGGCTACACCTTC. Protein sequence: CASGQEQPGGYTF.

For this clonotype: This clone may be a read error of a much larger clone one base away. The chain links TRBV5-1 to TRBJ1-2; tentative D call: TRBD1 (5 bases). The CDR3 consists of 14 residues. Germline CDR1 and CDR2: SGHRS and YFSETQ. Trimming took off 3 bases at V and 6 bases at J, with 15 bases between the two ends. CDR3 sequence (DNA): TGCGCCAGCAGCTGGCTTTCCCAGGGCCATGGCTACACCTTC. It specifies CASSWLSQGHGYTF.

This clonotype was counted many times. The J gene is TRBJ2-3, the V gene TRBV4-3, with 8 positions matching TRBD2. The CDR3 contains 18 residues. After removal of 0 bases from V and 4 bases from J, the junction contained 12 bases not matched to a gene. Germline V gene lookup returns CDR1 LGHNA and CDR2 YSLEER. CDR3 in amino acids: CASSQDIYTSGLPDTQYF. The CDR3 bases are TGCGCCAGCAGCCAAGATATTTACACTAGCGGCCTCCCAGATACGCAGTATTTT.

This clonotype was counted ten times or more. The J gene is TRBJ2-2, the V gene TRBV7-2; 11 nucleotides match TRBD2. Per germline, CDR1 SGHTA and CDR2 FQGNSA. V dropped 4 bases and J dropped 5; count of bases not matched to a gene: 6. The CDR3 is 16 residues long. The CDR3 spells CASSWTGLAATGELFF. CDR3 nucleotides: TGTGCCAGCAGCTGGACGGGACTAGCGGCGACCGGGGAGCTGTTTTTT.

The chain couples TRBV2 to TRBJ2-5; 11 bases fit TRBD2. This CDR3 comprises 15 residues. The V gene's germline CDR1 is SNHLY and CDR2 FYNNEI. V gave up 10 bases and J gave up 2 bases; unmatched junction bases: 9. CDR3 nucleotides: TGTGCCAACAAGAGACTAGCGGGGAGTCAAGAGACCCAGTACTTC. Its translation is CANKRLAGSQETQYF. The variable domain in full, completed from reference TRBV2 and TRBJ2-5, reads EPEVTQTPSHQVTQMGQEVILRCVPISNHLYFYWYRQILGQKVEFLVSFYNNEISEKSEIFDDQFSVERPDGSNFTLKIRSTKLEDSAMYFCANKRLAGSQETQYFGPGTRLLVL.

This clonotype was seen only a few times. A read error may explain this, as a much larger clone is one base away. This CDR3 is CSASLMAGANVRTF. The CDR3 region has the DNA TGCAGTGCTAGCCTTATGGCCGGGGCCAACGTCCGGACTTTC. This chain connects TRBV20-1 to TRBJ2-6; perhaps D is TRBD1 or TRBD2 (5 bases each). Germline CDR1 and CDR2: DFQATT and SNEGSKA (reference sequence). This CDR3 is 14 amino acids long.

This clonotype was seen a few times. A much larger clone lies a single base off, so this may be a read error. The gene calls are TRBV6-1 and TRBJ2-5, with D perhaps matching TRBD2 (6 bases). Germline loops: CDR1 MNHNS, CDR2 SASEGT. This CDR3 is built from 13 residues. The germline V and J ends were trimmed by 3 bases and 9 bases, with 14 bases remaining between them. The CDR3: CASSERVWEAQYF. The CDR3 DNA is TGTGCCAGCAGTGAGAGGGTGTGGGAGGCCCAGTACTTC.

Many counts were recorded for this clonotype. The chain has TRBV15 and TRBJ2-3; 9 nucleotides match TRBD2. Germline V lookup: CDR1 LNHNV, CDR2 YYDKDF (reference sequence). V lost 3 bases to trimming and J lost 2 bases; unmatched junction nucleotides: 12. The CDR3 sequence is 18 residues long. The CDR3 sequence: CATSRDKSGGFNTDTQYF. In DNA form, the CDR3 reads TGTGCCACCAGCAGGGACAAGAGCGGGGGGTTCAACACAGATACGCAGTATTTT.

With regard to this clonotype: At one end the junction does not follow the germline gene, possibly because of a read error. The V gene is TRBV12-3 or TRBV12-4, the J gene TRBJ2-3, with 8 bases matching TRBD2. The CDR3 covers 17 residues. The CDR3 region is CAGSLRGWGGGPDTQYF. The CDR3 DNA follows: TGTGCCGGCAGTTTAAGGGGTTGGGGCGGGGGGCCCGATACGCAGTATTTT.